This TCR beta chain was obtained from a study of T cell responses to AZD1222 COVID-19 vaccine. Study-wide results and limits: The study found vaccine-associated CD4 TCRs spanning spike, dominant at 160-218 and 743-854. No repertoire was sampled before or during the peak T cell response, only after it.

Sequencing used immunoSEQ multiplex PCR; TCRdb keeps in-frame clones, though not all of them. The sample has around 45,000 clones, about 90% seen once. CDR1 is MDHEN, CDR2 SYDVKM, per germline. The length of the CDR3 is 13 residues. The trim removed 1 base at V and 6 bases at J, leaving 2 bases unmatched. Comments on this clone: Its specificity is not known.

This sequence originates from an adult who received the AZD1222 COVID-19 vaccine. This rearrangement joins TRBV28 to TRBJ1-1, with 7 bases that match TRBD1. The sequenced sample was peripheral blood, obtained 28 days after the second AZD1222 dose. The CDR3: CASSLFQGAEAFF. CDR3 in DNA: TGTGCCAGCAGTTTATTTCAGGGGGCTGAAGCTTTCTTT.